The entry below describes one T cell receptor (beta chain). From germline, CDR1 is GTSNPN and CDR2 SVGIG (reference sequence). The CDR3 totals 16 residues. V was pared by 0 bases and J by 2 bases, with 14 bases between. The entry originates in a study of blood T cell repertoires in COVID-19. Here immunoSEQ multiplex PCR was the method, and the copy in TCRdb shows in-frame clones only, minus some. Of more than 150,000 clones detected, roughly four fifths appear once; the ten largest clones hold around 6.1%. The material sequenced was peripheral blood. The V gene is TRBV30, the J gene TRBJ2-1, with D possibly being TRBD2 (6 bases). This clonotype was obtained from a woman aged 35 to 49 with acute or convalescent COVID-19. CDR3 region: CAWSVPRREAYNEQFF. The CDR3 nucleotides are TGTGCCTGGAGTGTACCGCGAAGGGAGGCCTACAATGAGCAGTTCTTC.